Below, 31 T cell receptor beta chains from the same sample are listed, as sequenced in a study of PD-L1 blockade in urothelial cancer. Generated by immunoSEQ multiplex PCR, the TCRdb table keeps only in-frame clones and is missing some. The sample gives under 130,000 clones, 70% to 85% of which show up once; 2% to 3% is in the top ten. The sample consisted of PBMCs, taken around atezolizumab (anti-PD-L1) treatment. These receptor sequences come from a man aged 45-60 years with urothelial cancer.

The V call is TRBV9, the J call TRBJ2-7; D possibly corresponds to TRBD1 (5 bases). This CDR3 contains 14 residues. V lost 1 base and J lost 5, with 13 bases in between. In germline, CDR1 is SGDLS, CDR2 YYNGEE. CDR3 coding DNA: TGTGCCAGCAGCGTAAGGTACCTCAGGGACGAGCAGTACTTC. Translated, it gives CASSVRYLRDEQYF.

This CDR3 reads CASSALAVQDIQYF. CDR3 DNA: TGTGCCAGCAGCGCTCTAGCTGTCCAGGACATTCAGTACTTC. The chain recombines TRBV7-9 with TRBJ2-4, with D perhaps TRBD2 (5 bases). The CDR3 loop spans 14 amino acids. Trimming took off 5 bases at V and 8 bases at J, with 16 bases between the two ends. Germline CDR1 is SEHNR and CDR2 is FQNEAQ (reference sequence).

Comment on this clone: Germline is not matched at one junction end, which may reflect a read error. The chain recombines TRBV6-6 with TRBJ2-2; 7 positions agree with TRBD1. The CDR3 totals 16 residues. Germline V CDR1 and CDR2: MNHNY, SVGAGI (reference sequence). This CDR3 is CASSRQGTENAGELFF. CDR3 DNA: TGTGCCAGCAGTCGACAAGGGACAGAGAACGCCGGGGAGCTGTTTTTT.

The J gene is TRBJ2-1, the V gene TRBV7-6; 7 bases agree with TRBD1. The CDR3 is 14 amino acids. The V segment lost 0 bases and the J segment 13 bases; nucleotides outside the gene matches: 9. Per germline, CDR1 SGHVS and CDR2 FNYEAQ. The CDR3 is CASSLARFGTEQFF. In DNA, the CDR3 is TGTGCCAGCAGCTTAGCAAGGTTCGGGACAGAACAGTTCTTC.

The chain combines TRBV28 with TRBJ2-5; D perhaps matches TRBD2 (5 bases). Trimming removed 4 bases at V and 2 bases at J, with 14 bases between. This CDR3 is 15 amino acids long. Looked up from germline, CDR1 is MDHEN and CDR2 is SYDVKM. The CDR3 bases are TGTGCCAGCAGTTATCCCCGCAGCGGACAAGAGACCCAGTACTTC. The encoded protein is CASSYPRSGQETQYF. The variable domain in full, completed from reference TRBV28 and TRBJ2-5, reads DVKVTQSSRYLVKRTGEKVFLECVQDMDHENMFWYRQDPGLGLRLIYFSYDVKMKEKGDIPEGYSVSREKKERFSLILESASTNQTSMYLCASSYPRSGQETQYFGPGTRLLVL.

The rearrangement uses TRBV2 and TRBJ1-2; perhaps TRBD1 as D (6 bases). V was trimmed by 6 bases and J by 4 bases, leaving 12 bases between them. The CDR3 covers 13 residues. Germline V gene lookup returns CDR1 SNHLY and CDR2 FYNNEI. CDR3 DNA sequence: TGTGCCAGCAGCCGCCAGGGGCCCTATGGCTACACCTTC. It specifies CASSRQGPYGYTF. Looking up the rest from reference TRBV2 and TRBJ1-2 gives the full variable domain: EPEVTQTPSHQVTQMGQEVILRCVPISNHLYFYWYRQILGQKVEFLVSFYNNEISEKSEIFDDQFSVERPDGSNFTLKIRSTKLEDSAMYFCASSRQGPYGYTFGSGTRLTVV.

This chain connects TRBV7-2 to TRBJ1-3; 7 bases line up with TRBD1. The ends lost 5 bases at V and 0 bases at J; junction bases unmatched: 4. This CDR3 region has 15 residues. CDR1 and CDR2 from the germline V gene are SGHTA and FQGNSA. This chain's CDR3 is CASSPGTVSGNTIYF. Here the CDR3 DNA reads TGTGCCAGCAGCCCAGGGACAGTCTCTGGAAACACCATATATTTT.

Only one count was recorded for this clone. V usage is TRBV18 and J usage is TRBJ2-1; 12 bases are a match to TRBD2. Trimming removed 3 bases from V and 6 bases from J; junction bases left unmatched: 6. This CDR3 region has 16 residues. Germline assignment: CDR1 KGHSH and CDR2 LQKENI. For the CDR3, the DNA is TGTGCCAGCTCACCCAGACTAGCGGGAGTTTCCAATGAGCAGTTCTTC. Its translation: CASSPRLAGVSNEQFF.

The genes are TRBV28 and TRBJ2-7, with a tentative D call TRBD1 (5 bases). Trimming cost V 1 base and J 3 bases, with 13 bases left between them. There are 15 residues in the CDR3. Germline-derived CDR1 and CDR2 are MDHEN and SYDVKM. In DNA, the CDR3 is TGTGCCAGCAGTTTATCTCCTATGACAGACTACGAGCAGTACTTC. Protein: CASSLSPMTDYEQYF.

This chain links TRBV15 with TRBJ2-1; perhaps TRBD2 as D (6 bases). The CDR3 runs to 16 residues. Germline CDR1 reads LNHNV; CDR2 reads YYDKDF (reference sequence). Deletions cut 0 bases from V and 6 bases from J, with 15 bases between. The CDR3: CATSRDPGGSGNEQFF. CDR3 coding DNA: TGTGCCACCAGCAGAGACCCCGGGGGTAGCGGCAATGAGCAGTTCTTC.

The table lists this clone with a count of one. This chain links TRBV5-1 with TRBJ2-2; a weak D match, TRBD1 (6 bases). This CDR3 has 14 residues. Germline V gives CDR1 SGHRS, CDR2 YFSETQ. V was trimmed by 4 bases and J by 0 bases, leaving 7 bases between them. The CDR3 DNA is TGCGCCAGCAGCCGGGACACGAACACCGGGGAGCTGTTTTTT. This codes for CASSRDTNTGELFF. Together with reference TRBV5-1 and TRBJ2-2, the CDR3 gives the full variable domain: KAGVTQTPRYLIKTRGQQVTLSCSPISGHRSVSWYQQTPGQGLQFLFEYFSETQRNKGNFPGRFSGRQFSNSRSEMNVSTLELGDSALYLCASSRDTNTGELFFGEGSRLTVL.

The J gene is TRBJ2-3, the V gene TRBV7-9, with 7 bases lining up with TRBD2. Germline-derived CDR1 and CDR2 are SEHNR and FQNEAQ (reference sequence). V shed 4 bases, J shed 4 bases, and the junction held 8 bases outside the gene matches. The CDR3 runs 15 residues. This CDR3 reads CASSYKSTSSDTQYF. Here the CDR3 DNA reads TGTGCCAGCAGCTATAAATCGACTAGCTCAGATACGCAGTATTTT.

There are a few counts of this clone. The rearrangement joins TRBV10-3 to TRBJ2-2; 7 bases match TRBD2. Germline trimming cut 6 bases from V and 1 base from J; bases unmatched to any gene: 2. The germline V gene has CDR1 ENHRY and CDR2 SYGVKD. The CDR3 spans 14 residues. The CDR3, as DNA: TGTGCCATCAGGGGAGGGGAGAACACCGGGGAGCTGTTTTTT. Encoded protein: CAIRGGENTGELFF.

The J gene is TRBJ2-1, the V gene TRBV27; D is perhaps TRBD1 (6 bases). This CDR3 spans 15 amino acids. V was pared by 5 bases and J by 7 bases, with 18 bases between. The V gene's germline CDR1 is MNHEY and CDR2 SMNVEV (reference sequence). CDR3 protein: CASSHALEGGNEQFF. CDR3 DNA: TGTGCCAGCAGTCATGCCCTGGAAGGGGGTAATGAGCAGTTCTTC.

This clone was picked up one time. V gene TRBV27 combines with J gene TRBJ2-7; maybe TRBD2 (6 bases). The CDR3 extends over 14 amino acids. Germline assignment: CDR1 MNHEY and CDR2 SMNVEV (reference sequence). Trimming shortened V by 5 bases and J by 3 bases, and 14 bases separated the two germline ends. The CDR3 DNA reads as TGTGCCAGCAGTCCCAGGGCGGGATTCTACGAGCAGTACTTC. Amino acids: CASSPRAGFYEQYF.

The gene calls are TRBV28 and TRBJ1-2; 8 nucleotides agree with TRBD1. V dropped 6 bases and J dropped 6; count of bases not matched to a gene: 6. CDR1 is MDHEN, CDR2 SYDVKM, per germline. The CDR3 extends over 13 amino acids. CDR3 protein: CASRPGTGDGYTF. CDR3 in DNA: TGTGCCAGCAGACCCGGGACAGGAGATGGCTACACCTTC.

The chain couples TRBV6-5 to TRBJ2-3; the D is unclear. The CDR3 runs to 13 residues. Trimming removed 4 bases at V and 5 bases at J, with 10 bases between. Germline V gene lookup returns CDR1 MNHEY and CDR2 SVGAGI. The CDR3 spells CASSSRFGDTQYF. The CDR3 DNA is TGTGCCAGCAGTTCCCGGTTTGGAGATACGCAGTATTTT.

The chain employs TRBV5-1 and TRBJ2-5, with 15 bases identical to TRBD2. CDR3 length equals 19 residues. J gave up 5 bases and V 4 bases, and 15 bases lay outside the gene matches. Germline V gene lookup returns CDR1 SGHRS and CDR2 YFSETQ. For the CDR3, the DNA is TGCGCCAGCAGCGTGAACGGACTAGCGGGAGGGCCAGTTTTTGAGACCCAGTACTTC. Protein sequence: CASSVNGLAGGPVFETQYF.

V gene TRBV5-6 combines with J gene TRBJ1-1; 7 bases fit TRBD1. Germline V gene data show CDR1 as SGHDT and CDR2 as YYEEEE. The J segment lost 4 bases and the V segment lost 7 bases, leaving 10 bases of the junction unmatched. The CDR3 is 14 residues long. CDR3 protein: CASDRQDRSTEAFF. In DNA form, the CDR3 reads TGTGCCAGCGACCGTCAGGACAGGAGCACTGAAGCTTTCTTT.

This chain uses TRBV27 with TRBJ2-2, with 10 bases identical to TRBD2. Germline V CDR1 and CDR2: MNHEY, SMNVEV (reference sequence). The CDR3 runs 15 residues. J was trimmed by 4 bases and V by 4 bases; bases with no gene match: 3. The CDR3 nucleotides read TGTGCCAGCAGTTGGACTAGCGGAGTCACCGGGGAGCTGTTTTTT. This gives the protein CASSWTSGVTGELFF.

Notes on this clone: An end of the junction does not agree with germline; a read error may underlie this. The CDR3 DNA reads as TGTGCTAGCAGCTTGACCGGGAGGGCTACCGGGGAGCTGTTTTTT. Amino acid sequence: CASSLTGRATGELFF. The V gene is TRBV7-7, the J gene TRBJ2-2, with 8 nucleotides matching TRBD2. This CDR3 region has 15 residues. CDR1 is SSHAT and CDR2 is FNYEAQ in the germline V gene (reference sequence).

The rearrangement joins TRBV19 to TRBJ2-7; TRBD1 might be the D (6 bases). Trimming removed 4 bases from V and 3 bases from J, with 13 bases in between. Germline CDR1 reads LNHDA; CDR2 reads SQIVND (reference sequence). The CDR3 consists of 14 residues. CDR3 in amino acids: CASSTGTTLYEQYF. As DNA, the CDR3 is TGTGCCAGTAGTACCGGGACAACCCTCTACGAGCAGTACTTC.

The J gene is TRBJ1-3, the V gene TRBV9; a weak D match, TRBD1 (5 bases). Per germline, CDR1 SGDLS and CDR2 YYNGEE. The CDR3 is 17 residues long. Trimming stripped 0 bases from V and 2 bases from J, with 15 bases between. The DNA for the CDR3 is TGTGCCAGCAGCGTAGCTACTACAGGCAGGGCTGGAAACACCATATATTTT. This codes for CASSVATTGRAGNTIYF.

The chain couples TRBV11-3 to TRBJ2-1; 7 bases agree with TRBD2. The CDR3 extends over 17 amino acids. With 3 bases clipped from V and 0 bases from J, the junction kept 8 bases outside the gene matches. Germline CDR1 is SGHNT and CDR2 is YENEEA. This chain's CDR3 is CASSFSGTTNSYNEQFF. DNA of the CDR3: TGTGCCAGCAGCTTTTCCGGGACTACTAACTCCTACAATGAGCAGTTCTTC. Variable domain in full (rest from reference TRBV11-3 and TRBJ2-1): EAGVVQSPRYKIIEKKQPVAFWCNPISGHNTLYWYLQNLGQGPELLIRYENEEAVDDSQLPKDRFSAERLKGVDSTLKIQPAELGDSAVYLCASSFSGTTNSYNEQFFGPGTRLTVL.

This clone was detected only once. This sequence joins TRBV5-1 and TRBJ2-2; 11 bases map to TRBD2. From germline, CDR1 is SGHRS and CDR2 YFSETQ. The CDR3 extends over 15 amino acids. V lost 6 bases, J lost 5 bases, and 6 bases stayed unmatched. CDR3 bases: TGCGCCAGCACCACTAGCGGGAGAAGTACCGGGGAGCTGTTTTTT. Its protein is CASTTSGRSTGELFF.

CDR3 coding DNA: TGTGCCAGCAGTCCCCGGGGGGGGGATGGCTACACCTTC. Amino acid sequence: CASSPRGGDGYTF. V and J are TRBV27 and TRBJ1-2, with D perhaps matching TRBD1 (5 bases). V lost 5 bases, J lost 6 bases, and 13 bases lay in between. Germline lookup yields CDR1 MNHEY and CDR2 SMNVEV (reference sequence). This CDR3 is 13 amino acids long.

The CDR3 DNA is TGTGCCAGCTCACCAGGGACAGGGATATCTGGGGCCAACGTCCTGACTTTC. Residues: CASSPGTGISGANVLTF. This chain links TRBV18 with TRBJ2-6, with TRBD1 matching 9 bases. The CDR3 covers 17 residues. With V trimmed by 2 bases and J by 1 base, 3 bases remained unmatched. Germline lookup yields CDR1 KGHSH and CDR2 LQKENI. The full variable domain, completed using reference TRBV18 and TRBJ2-6, is NAGVMQNPRHLVRRRGQEARLRCSPMKGHSHVYWYRQLPEEGLKFMVYLQKENIIDESGMPKERFSAEFPKEGPSILRIQQVVRGDSAAYFCASSPGTGISGANVLTFGAGSRLTVL.

The CDR3 nucleotides are TGTGCCAGCAGTGAAGGACTAGCGGTCACAACCTACGAGCAGTACTTC. Translating gives CASSEGLAVTTYEQYF. The chain carries TRBV6-1 and TRBJ2-7; 9 bases agree with TRBD2. The germline CDR1 and CDR2 sequences are MNHNS and SASEGT. The trim removed 1 base at V and 2 bases at J, leaving 6 bases unmatched. This CDR3 contains 16 residues.

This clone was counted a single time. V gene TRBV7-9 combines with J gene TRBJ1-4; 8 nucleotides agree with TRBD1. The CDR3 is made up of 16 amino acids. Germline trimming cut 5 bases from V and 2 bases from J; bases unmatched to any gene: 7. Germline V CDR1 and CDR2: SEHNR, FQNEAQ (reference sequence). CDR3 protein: CASSEGQGGTNEKLFF. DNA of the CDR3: TGTGCCAGCAGCGAAGGACAGGGAGGGACTAATGAAAAACTGTTTTTT. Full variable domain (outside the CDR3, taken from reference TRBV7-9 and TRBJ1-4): DTGVSQNPRHKITKRGQNVTFRCDPISEHNRLYWYRQTLGQGPEFLTYFQNEAQLEKSRLLSDRFSAERPKGSFSTLEIQRTEQGDSAMYLCASSEGQGGTNEKLFFGSGTQLSVL.

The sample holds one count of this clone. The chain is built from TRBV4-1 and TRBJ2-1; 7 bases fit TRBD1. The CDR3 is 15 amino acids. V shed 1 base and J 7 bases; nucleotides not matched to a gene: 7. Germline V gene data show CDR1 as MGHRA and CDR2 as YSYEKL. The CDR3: CASSQVTGDSNEQFF. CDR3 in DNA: TGCGCCAGCAGCCAAGTTACAGGGGATTCAAATGAGCAGTTCTTC.

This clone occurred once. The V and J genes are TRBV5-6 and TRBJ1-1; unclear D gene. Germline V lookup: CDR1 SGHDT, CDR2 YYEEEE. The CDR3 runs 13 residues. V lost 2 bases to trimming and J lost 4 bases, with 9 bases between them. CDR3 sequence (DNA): TGTGCCAGCAGCTTTGGCGGGCCCACTGAAGCTTTCTTT. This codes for CASSFGGPTEAFF.